This T cell receptor beta chain is drawn from a study of T cell responses to AZD1222 COVID-19 vaccine. Whole-study findings and limits: Spike was spanned by vaccine-associated CD4 TCRs, with dominance at 160-218 and 743-854. All repertoire sampling was performed exclusively after the peak T cell response. Baseline testing showed seropositivity in only six AZD1222 recipients.

TCRdb keeps only in-frame clones here, not all; method: immunoSEQ multiplex PCR. The table records around 130,000 clones, just over 85% of them present only once. Germline V gene sequence: CDR1 LGHNA, CDR2 YNFKEQ. V lost 0 bases and J lost 6, with 12 bases in between. The length of the CDR3 is 14 residues. As concerns this clone: What it binds is unknown.

The sample consisted of peripheral blood, taken on day 0 of AZD1222 vaccination. This clonotype was sampled from an adult in good health. The chain uses TRBV4-2 and TRBJ2-7; no firm D call. CDR3 sequence: CASSQETPLGEQYF. The DNA of the CDR3 is TGTGCCAGCAGCCAAGAGACACCCCTAGGCGAGCAGTACTTC.